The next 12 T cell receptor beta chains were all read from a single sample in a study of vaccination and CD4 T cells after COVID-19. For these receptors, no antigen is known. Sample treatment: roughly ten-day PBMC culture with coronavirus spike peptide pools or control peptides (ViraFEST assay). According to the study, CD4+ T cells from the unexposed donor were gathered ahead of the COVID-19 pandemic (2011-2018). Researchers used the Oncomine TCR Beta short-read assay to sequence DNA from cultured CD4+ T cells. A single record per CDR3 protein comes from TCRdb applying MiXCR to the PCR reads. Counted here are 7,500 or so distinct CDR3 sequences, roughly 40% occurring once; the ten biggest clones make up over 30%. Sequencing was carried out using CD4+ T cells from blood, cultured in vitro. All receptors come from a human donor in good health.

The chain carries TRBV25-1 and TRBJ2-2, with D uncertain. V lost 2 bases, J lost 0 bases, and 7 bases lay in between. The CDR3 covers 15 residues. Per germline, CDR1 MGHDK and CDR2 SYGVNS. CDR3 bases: TGTGCCAGCAGTGAACGATGGACGAACACCGGGGAGCTGTTTTTT. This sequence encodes CASSERWTNTGELFF.

In DNA form, the CDR3 reads TGTGCCTGGAGTCGGCTAGCGGGGAACACAGATACGCAGTATTTT. It specifies CAWSRLAGNTDTQYF. This chain links TRBV30 with TRBJ2-3; TRBD2 agrees at 9 bases. The V and J ends lost 2 bases and 2 bases, in that order; junction bases with no gene match: 5. The CDR3 spans 15 residues. In germline, CDR1 is GTSNPN, CDR2 SVGIG (reference sequence). Filled out from reference TRBV30 and TRBJ2-3, the complete variable domain reads SQTIHQWPATLVQPVGSPLSLECTVEGTSNPNLYWYRQAAGRGLQLLFYSVGIGQISSEVPQNLSASRPQDRQFILSSKKLLLSDSGFYLCAWSRLAGNTDTQYFGPGTRLTVL.

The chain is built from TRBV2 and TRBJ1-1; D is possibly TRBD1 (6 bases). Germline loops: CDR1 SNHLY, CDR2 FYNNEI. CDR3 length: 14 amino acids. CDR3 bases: TGTGCGGTAGAGGGTGGGGGGGCGAACACTGAAGCTTTCTTT. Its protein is CAVEGGGANTEAFF.

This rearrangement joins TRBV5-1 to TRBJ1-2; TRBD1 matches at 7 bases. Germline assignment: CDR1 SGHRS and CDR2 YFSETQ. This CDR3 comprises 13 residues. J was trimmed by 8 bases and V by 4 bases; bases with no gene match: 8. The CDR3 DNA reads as TGCGCCAGCAGCCCTTCAGGGGGATCGGGCTACACCTTC. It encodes CASSPSGGSGYTF.

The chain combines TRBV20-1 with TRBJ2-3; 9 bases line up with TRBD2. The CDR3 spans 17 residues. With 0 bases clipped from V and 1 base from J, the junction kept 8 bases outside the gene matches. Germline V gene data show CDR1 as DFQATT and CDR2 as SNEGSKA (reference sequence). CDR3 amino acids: CSARDARGRAGTDTQYF. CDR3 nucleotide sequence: TGCAGTGCTAGAGATGCACGCGGGAGGGCTGGCACAGATACGCAGTATTTT.

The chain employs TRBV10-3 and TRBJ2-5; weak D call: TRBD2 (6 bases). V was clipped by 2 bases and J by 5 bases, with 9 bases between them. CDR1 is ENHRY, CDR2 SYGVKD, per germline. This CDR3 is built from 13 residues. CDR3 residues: CAISEGGSETQYF. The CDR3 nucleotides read TGTGCCATCAGTGAGGGGGGGAGTGAGACCCAGTACTTC.

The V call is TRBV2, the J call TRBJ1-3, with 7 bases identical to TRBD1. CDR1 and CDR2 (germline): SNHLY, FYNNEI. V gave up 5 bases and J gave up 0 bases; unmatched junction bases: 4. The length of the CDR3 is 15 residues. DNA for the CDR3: TGTGCCAGCAGTTTGAACAGGGGCTCTGGAAACACCATATATTTT. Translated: CASSLNRGSGNTIYF.

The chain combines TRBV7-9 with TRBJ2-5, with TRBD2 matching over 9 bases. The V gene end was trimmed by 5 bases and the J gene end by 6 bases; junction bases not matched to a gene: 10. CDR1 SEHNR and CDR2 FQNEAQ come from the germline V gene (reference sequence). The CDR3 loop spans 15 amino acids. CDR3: CASSGLAGVEQTQYF. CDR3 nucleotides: TGTGCCAGCAGCGGGTTAGCGGGGGTTGAACAGACCCAGTACTTC.

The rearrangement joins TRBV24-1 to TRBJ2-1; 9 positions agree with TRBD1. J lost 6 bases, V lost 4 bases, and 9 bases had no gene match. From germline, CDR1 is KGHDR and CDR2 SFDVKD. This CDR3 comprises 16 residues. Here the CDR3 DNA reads TGTGCCACCAGTGACCAAGGGACAGGGCGATCCAATGAGCAGTTCTTC. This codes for CATSDQGTGRSNEQFF.

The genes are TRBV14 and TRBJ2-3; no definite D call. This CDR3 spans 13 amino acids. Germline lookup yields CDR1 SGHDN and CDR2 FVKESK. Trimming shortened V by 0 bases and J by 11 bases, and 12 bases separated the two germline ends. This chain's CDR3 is CASSQDHVGGQYF. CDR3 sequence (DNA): TGTGCCAGCAGCCAAGACCACGTGGGCGGGCAGTATTTT.

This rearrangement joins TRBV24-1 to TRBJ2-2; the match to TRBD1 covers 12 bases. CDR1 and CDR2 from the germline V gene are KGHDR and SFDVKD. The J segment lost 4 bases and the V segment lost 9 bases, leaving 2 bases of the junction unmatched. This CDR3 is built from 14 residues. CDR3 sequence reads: CATGTGGATGELFF. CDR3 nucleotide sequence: TGTGCCACCGGGACAGGGGGCGCCACCGGGGAGCTGTTTTTT.

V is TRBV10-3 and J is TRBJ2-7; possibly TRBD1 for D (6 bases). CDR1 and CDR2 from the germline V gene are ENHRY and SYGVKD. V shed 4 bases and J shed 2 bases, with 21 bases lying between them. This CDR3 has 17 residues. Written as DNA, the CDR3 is TGTGCCATCAGTGGGCTTCTACAGGGTGAACGGGCCTACGAGCAGTACTTC. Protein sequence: CAISGLLQGERAYEQYF.